One and the same sample provided the 5 T cell receptor beta chains below, sequenced in a study of blood T cells in healthy people across ages. Next came a second PCR, run for roughly 6 to 11 cycles, which used a sample-barcoded 5' primer along with a J-beta primer mix. One entry per CDR3 protein, called by TCRdb with MiXCR from the 5' RACE reads. The sample includes around 800,000 distinct CDR3 sequences, about 26% of them seen just once. A further study also used this sample, focusing on T cells of mothers and their children.

Sample: blood. The receptor set was obtained from a boy between 10 and 17 years old in good health.

The chain carries TRBV27 and TRBJ1-1, with D possibly being TRBD1 (6 bases). This CDR3 has 14 amino acids. Germline values: CDR1 MNHEY, CDR2 SMNVEV (reference sequence). V gave up 7 bases and J gave up 1 base, with 13 bases separating them. CDR3 DNA sequence: TGTGCCAGCACCGTCGCAGGGGCGAACACTGAAGCTTTCTTT. This translates into CASTVAGANTEAFF.

This clonotype appeared a few times. The chain combines TRBV27 with TRBJ2-5; TRBD2 matches at 11 bases. V trimming: 6 bases; J trimming: 5 bases; junction bases outside the gene matches: 11. The CDR3 spans 16 residues. The germline CDR1 and CDR2 sequences are MNHEY and SMNVEV (reference sequence). The CDR3 DNA reads TGTGCCAGCAGCTTTAGACTAGCGGGGCTGGGGGAGACCCAGTACTTC. Protein product: CASSFRLAGLGETQYF.

This clonotype was seen a few times. This chain links TRBV7-2 with TRBJ1-1; D gene uncertain. The CDR3 loop spans 9 amino acids. Trimming removed 5 bases at V and 12 bases at J, with 7 bases between. CDR1 and CDR2 (germline): SGHTA, FQGNSA. The CDR3 sequence: CASSPWTFF. The DNA of the CDR3 is TGTGCCAGCAGCCCCTGGACTTTCTTT.

This clonotype was seen many times. The J gene is TRBJ1-5, the V gene TRBV9, with D uncertain. CDR1 and CDR2 (germline): SGDLS, YYNGEE. The CDR3 contains 13 residues. The germline V and J ends were trimmed by 4 bases and 2 bases, with 7 bases remaining between them. The CDR3 loop reads CASSPSGNQPQHF. The CDR3 region has the DNA TGTGCCAGCAGCCCCTCGGGCAATCAGCCCCAGCATTTT.

This clonotype was seen a handful of times. The J gene is TRBJ2-7, the V gene TRBV7-9; 11 bases are a match to TRBD1. The J call is doubtful: the DNA matches TRBJ2-5 better. The CDR3 contains 16 residues. The germline gives CDR1 SEHNR, CDR2 FQNEAQ (reference sequence). DNA of the CDR3: TGTGCCAGCAGCAGAGGGACAGGGGGGCTCCAAGAGACCCAGTACTTC. Amino acids: CASSRGTGGLQETQYF.